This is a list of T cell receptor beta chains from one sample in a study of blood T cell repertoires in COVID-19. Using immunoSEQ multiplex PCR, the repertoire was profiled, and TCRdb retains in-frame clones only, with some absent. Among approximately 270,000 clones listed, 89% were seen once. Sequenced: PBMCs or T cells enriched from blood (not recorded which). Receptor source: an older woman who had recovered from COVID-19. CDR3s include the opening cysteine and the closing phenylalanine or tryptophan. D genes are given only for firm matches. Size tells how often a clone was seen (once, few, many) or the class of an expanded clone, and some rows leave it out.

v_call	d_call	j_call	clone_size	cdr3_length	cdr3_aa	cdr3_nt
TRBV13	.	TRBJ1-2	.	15	CASSSQRAGYYGYTF	TGTGCCAGCAGCTCACAACGCGCGGGATACTATGGCTACACCTTC
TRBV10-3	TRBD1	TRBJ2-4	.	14	CAIRGTGVYDIQYF	TGTGCCATCAGGGGGACAGGGGTATACGACATTCAGTACTTC
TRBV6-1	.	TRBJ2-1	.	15	CASSEHVGIYNEQFF	TGTGCCAGCAGTGAACATGTCGGGATCTACAATGAGCAGTTCTTC
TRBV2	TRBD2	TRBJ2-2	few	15	CASSEGLAGTGELFF	TGTGCCAGCAGTGAAGGACTAGCGGGTACCGGGGAGCTGTTTTTT
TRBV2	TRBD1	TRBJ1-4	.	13	CARGPGGGEKLFF	TGTGCCAGAGGACCAGGGGGCGGTGAAAAACTGTTTTTT
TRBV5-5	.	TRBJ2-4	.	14	CASSFTGGGNIQYF	TGTGCCAGCAGCTTTACGGGTGGCGGGAACATTCAGTACTTC
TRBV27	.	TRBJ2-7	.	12	CASSFRDYEQYF	TGTGCCAGCAGTTTCAGGGACTACGAGCAGTACTTC
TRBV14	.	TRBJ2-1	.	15	CASSQRDSSYNEQFF	TGTGCCAGCAGCCAGCGGGACTCCTCCTACAATGAGCAGTTCTTC
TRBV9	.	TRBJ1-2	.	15	CASSVGGEDDNGYTF	TGTGCCAGCAGCGTAGGTGGAGAGGATGATAATGGCTACACCTTC
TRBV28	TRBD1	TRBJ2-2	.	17	CASSFQPGTGVGGELFF	TGTGCCAGCAGTTTTCAACCCGGGACAGGGGTTGGCGGGGAGCTGTTTTTT
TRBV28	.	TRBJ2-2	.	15	CASSRTNLNTGELFF	TGTGCCAGCAGCCGAACTAACTTGAACACCGGGGAGCTGTTTTTT
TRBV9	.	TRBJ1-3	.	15	CASSVMPQGGNTIYF	TGTGCCAGCAGCGTAATGCCCCAGGGTGGCAACACCATATATTTT
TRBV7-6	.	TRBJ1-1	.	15	CASSLDGQPWTEAFF	TGTGCCAGCAGCTTAGACGGACAGCCATGGACTGAAGCTTTCTTT
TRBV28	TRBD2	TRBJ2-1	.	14	CASSPSGGAWEQFF	TGTGCCAGCAGTCCTAGCGGGGGGGCCTGGGAGCAGTTCTTC
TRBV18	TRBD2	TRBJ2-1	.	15	CASSPTSGSYNEQFF	TGTGCCAGCTCACCCACTAGCGGGAGTTACAATGAGCAGTTCTTC
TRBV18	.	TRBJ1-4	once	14	CASSPRQGGEKLFF	TGTGCCAGCTCACCAAGGCAGGGCGGTGAAAAACTGTTTTTT
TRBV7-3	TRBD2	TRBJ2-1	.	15	CASSLGVAGPNEQFF	TGTGCCAGCAGCTTAGGGGTAGCGGGCCCCAATGAGCAGTTCTTC
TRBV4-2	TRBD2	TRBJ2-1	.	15	CASRKAGDSYNEQFF	TGTGCCAGCAGAAAAGCGGGGGACTCCTACAATGAGCAGTTCTTC
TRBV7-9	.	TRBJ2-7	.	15	CASSPEQGNNYEQYF	TGTGCCAGCAGCCCCGAACAGGGAAACAACTACGAGCAGTACTTC